Below, 11 T cell receptor beta chains from the same sample are listed, as sequenced in a study of blood T cell repertoires in COVID-19. Repertoires were generated with immunoSEQ multiplex PCR, while TCRdb's copy carries only in-frame clones and drops some. The sample consists of 70,000 or so clones, around 90% of them appearing once. The sequencing input was peripheral blood. The receptors were gathered from a woman older than 75 with active or convalescent COVID-19.

The chain employs TRBV5-4 and TRBJ1-4; D is unresolved. Trimming removed 0 bases from V and 8 bases from J, with 17 bases in between. This CDR3 is 16 amino acids long. Germline V gene data show CDR1 as SGHNT and CDR2 as YYREEE (reference sequence). The CDR3 here is CASSLAPGLVGEKLFF. The CDR3 bases are TGTGCCAGCAGCTTGGCCCCCGGACTAGTTGGAGAAAAACTGTTTTTT.

The chain is built from TRBV24-1 and TRBJ1-1, with TRBD1 matching over 9 bases. The germline V gene has CDR1 KGHDR and CDR2 SFDVKD. With V trimmed by 9 bases and J by 3 bases, 10 bases remained unmatched. CDR3 length: 15 amino acids. DNA of the CDR3: TGTGCCACCTCCGGACAGGGGCGAATGGACACTGAAGCTTTCTTT. It translates to CATSGQGRMDTEAFF.

The chain uses TRBV19 and TRBJ1-5; TRBD1 is a possible D gene (6 bases). Trimming shortened V by 6 bases and J by 7 bases, and 19 bases separated the two germline ends. This CDR3 contains 15 residues. Germline CDR1 is LNHDA and CDR2 is SQIVND (reference sequence). The CDR3 DNA is TGTGCCAGTAGGATGACTGCCAGGGGAGTCCAGCCCCAGCATTTT. This sequence encodes CASRMTARGVQPQHF.

The gene calls are TRBV2 and TRBJ2-7, with D maybe TRBD2 (5 bases). The CDR3 extends over 12 amino acids. V was trimmed by 8 bases and J by 5 bases, leaving 13 bases between them. The V gene's germline CDR1 is SNHLY and CDR2 FYNNEI. CDR3 residues: CASRGLVHEQYF. CDR3 coding DNA: TGTGCCAGCCGCGGGCTAGTCCACGAGCAGTACTTC.

The V gene is TRBV20-1, the J gene TRBJ1-2; 9 bases map to TRBD1. This CDR3 has 15 amino acids. V lost 3 bases, J lost 1 base, and 6 bases stayed unmatched. Germline CDR1 reads DFQATT; CDR2 reads SNEGSKA (reference sequence). This CDR3 is CSASPGQGINYGYTF. CDR3 coding DNA: TGCAGTGCTAGTCCCGGACAGGGGATTAACTATGGCTACACCTTC.

The chain uses TRBV12-2 and TRBJ1-1; the table names TRBD1, a call not compared with the DNA. TRBV12-2 corresponds to a pseudogene. This CDR3 has 15 residues. The CDR3 region has the DNA TGTGCAAGTCGCTTAGCAAAGGGGGCTGACACTGAAGCTTTCTTT. Protein sequence: CASRLAKGADTEAFF.

This chain links TRBV19 with TRBJ2-3; D unresolved. Germline V gene sequence: CDR1 LNHDA, CDR2 SQIVND (reference sequence). The germline V and J ends were trimmed by 8 bases and 3 bases, with 21 bases remaining between them. This CDR3 is 16 amino acids long. The CDR3 coding sequence is TGTGCCAGTGCCCGAAAGACTTGGCCCTCTACAGATACGCAGTATTTT. Translation gives CASARKTWPSTDTQYF.

The chain employs TRBV30 and TRBJ1-2; D might be TRBD1 (5 bases). V dropped 0 bases and J dropped 3 bases, with 14 bases sitting between them. There are 15 residues in the CDR3. The V gene's germline CDR1 is GTSNPN and CDR2 SVGIG (reference sequence). CDR3 nucleotides: TGTGCCTGGAGTGTTAAAAAGGGCAGGGACTATGGCTACACCTTC. Translated: CAWSVKKGRDYGYTF.

This chain's CDR3 is CASRKDHERGYNEQFF. DNA for the CDR3: TGTGCCAGCAGGAAAGACCATGAGCGGGGGTACAATGAGCAGTTCTTC. The chain employs TRBV2 and TRBJ2-1; 8 bases line up with TRBD2. With 6 bases clipped from V and 4 bases from J, the junction kept 11 bases outside the gene matches. The CDR3 sequence is 16 residues long. Germline lookup yields CDR1 SNHLY and CDR2 FYNNEI.

The V gene is TRBV6-5, the J gene TRBJ1-1; a possible D gene is TRBD1 (5 bases). CDR3 size: 14 residues. CDR1 is MNHEY, CDR2 SVGAGI, per germline. Deletions cut 5 bases from V and 0 bases from J, with 10 bases between. The CDR3 DNA reads as TGTGCCAGCAGTAGACAGCTCATGAACACTGAAGCTTTCTTT. As protein: CASSRQLMNTEAFF.

The rearrangement joins TRBV6-4 to TRBJ1-3, with TRBD1 matching over 11 bases. In germline, CDR1 is MRHNA, CDR2 SNTAGT. The CDR3 is made up of 21 amino acids. Trimming at V came to 2 bases and at J to 1 base, leaving 16 bases not matched to a gene. Here the CDR3 DNA reads TGTGCCAGCAGTGACCCGCGGACAGGGGGCTCTTTGAGAGTTTCTGGAAACACCATATATTTT. Its protein is CASSDPRTGGSLRVSGNTIYF.